These 14 T cell receptor beta chains share one sample of origin, sequenced in a study of cytomegalovirus exposure and HLA in healthy donors (dated by TCRdb to 2015 to 2018). Libraries were made using the immunoSEQ multiplex PCR assay. For the multiplex PCR, a mixture combining 60 forward primers for TCR Vbeta segments and 13 reverse primers for TCR Jbeta segments was used. Imported from immuneACCESS, the table was reduced by TCRdb to in-frame sequences with V and J called. These copies leave out some clones; in studies compared against another copy, an unresolved V gene accounts for under half, and the cause of the remainder is not known. The sample table contains fewer than 120,000 clones; only one count was recorded for about 73% of them. The ten largest clones take up 1% to 1.5% of the sample. Material for sequencing was PBMCs. These receptors were collected from a young woman in good health and CMV-seronegative.

The V call is TRBV27, the J call TRBJ1-2; TRBD1 is a possible D gene (5 bases). With 6 bases removed from V and 6 bases from J, the gap between germline ends came to 14 bases. CDR3 length equals 13 residues. The V gene's germline CDR1 is MNHEY and CDR2 SMNVEV (reference sequence). The chain's CDR3 is CASRGLRFNGYTF. The CDR3 region has the DNA TGTGCCAGCAGGGGGCTTCGGTTCAATGGCTACACCTTC.

This clone appeared a single time. The gene calls are TRBV4-2 and TRBJ2-2; 10 bases line up with TRBD2. V was pared by 1 base and J by 4 bases, with 3 bases of the junction left unmatched. Germline CDR1 is LGHNA and CDR2 is YNFKEQ. The CDR3 covers 16 residues. CDR3 bases: TGTGCCAGCAGCCAAGGACTAGCGGGTGGCACCGGGGAGCTGTTTTTT. The encoded protein is CASSQGLAGGTGELFF.

The chain employs TRBV2 and TRBJ1-5, with 7 positions matching TRBD1. Trimming took 6 bases from V and 1 from J; bases not matched to a gene: 9. CDR1 and CDR2 (germline): SNHLY, FYNNEI. CDR3 length: 16 amino acids. CDR3 sequence (DNA): TGTGCCAGCAGCGCCAGGGCGACAGGGAGCAATCAGCCCCAGCATTTT. Residues: CASSARATGSNQPQHF.

The V gene is TRBV6-4, the J gene TRBJ1-5; no clear D. The germline gives CDR1 MRHNA, CDR2 SNTAGT. The CDR3 covers 14 residues. Between the trimmed V and J ends, which lost 1 base and 2 bases, there was a span of 6 bases. The CDR3 coding sequence is TGTGCCAGCAGTGACTTTGACTGCAATCAGCCCCAGCATTTT. It specifies CASSDFDCNQPQHF.

This clone was detected a few times. The V gene is TRBV4-1, the J gene TRBJ2-7; 9 nucleotides align to TRBD1. Per germline, CDR1 MGHRA and CDR2 YSYEKL. This CDR3 has 18 residues. V shed 4 bases and J 2 bases; nucleotides not matched to a gene: 15. CDR3 nucleotides: TGCGCCAGCAGCCCCCGTTGGACAGGGGTAGAAGCGGCCTACGAGCAGTACTTC. Encoded protein: CASSPRWTGVEAAYEQYF.

The V and J genes are TRBV11-2 and TRBJ2-3, with 7 bases aligning to TRBD1. The CDR3 has 16 amino acids. V lost 7 bases to trimming and J lost 4 bases; unmatched junction nucleotides: 14. The germline CDR1 and CDR2 sequences are SGHAT and FQNNGV. DNA for the CDR3: TGTGCCAGCACCTACTGGACAGGCGGAAGGGCAGATACGCAGTATTTT. Amino acids: CASTYWTGGRADTQYF.

The chain employs TRBV29-1 and TRBJ2-3; TRBD2 agrees at 9 bases. The CDR3 is 17 residues long. Germline-derived CDR1 and CDR2 are SQVTM and ANQGSEA. The junction had 19 bases not matched to a gene; V was cut back by 6 bases and J by 6 bases. The DNA of the CDR3 is TGCAGCGTAAGCCCCGGGACTAGCTTTACTCTGATGGATACGCAGTATTTT. Translating it yields CSVSPGTSFTLMDTQYF.

This chain uses TRBV9 with TRBJ1-4, with 7 positions matching TRBD1. Trimming at V came to 0 bases and at J to 3 bases, leaving 5 bases not matched to a gene. CDR3 size: 16 residues. Germline V gene lookup returns CDR1 SGDLS and CDR2 YYNGEE. The CDR3 sequence: CASSVGRGPPNEKLFF. The CDR3 bases are TGTGCCAGCAGCGTAGGGAGGGGGCCGCCTAATGAAAAACTGTTTTTT.

J is TRBJ1-2 and V is TRBV6-5; 10 bases agree with TRBD1. Germline V gene lookup returns CDR1 MNHEY and CDR2 SVGAGI. The CDR3 has 13 amino acids. V lost 2 bases to trimming and J lost 7 bases; unmatched junction nucleotides: 1. The chain's CDR3 is CASSYGTGVGYTF. The CDR3 region has the DNA TGTGCCAGCAGTTACGGGACAGGGGTTGGCTACACCTTC.

The rearrangement uses TRBV28 and TRBJ2-7; D unclear. Germline V gene lookup returns CDR1 MDHEN and CDR2 SYDVKM. V was pared by 2 bases and J by 2 bases, with 10 bases between. The CDR3 is 14 amino acids. The chain's CDR3 is CASSLIGRTYEQYF. The DNA of the CDR3 is TGTGCCAGCAGTTTAATCGGCAGGACCTACGAGCAGTACTTC.

This chain links TRBV6-6 with TRBJ1-1; 7 nucleotides agree with TRBD1. Germline CDR1 MNHNY, CDR2 SVGAGI (reference sequence). The CDR3 contains 11 residues. The J segment lost 7 bases and the V segment lost 6 bases, leaving 2 bases of the junction unmatched. CDR3 residues: CASRWDSEAFF. CDR3 sequence (DNA): TGTGCCAGCAGATGGGACAGTGAAGCTTTCTTT.

The chain has TRBV7-2 and TRBJ2-7; D is perhaps TRBD1 (5 bases). Trimming left V 2 bases short and J 3 bases short, with 8 bases between. CDR3 size: 13 residues. The V gene's germline CDR1 is SGHTA and CDR2 FQGNSA. The CDR3, as DNA: TGTGCCAGCAGCTTATTCAGGGACTACGAGCAGTACTTC. Encoded protein: CASSLFRDYEQYF.

This clone was recorded a few times. J is TRBJ1-3 and V is TRBV28, with 8 nucleotides matching TRBD1. The junction had 5 bases not matched to a gene; V was cut back by 6 bases and J by 4 bases. The germline V gene encodes CDR1 MDHEN and CDR2 SYDVKM. The CDR3 is 14 residues long. CDR3 DNA sequence: TGTGCCAGCAGCCCAGGGGGCTCAGGAAACACCATATATTTT. Amino acids: CASSPGGSGNTIYF. Full variable domain (rest looked up from reference TRBV28 and TRBJ1-3): DVKVTQSSRYLVKRTGEKVFLECVQDMDHENMFWYRQDPGLGLRLIYFSYDVKMKEKGDIPEGYSVSREKKERFSLILESASTNQTSMYLCASSPGGSGNTIYFGEGSWLTVV.

The chain links TRBV7-9 to TRBJ2-7; TRBD1 agrees at 10 bases. CDR3 length equals 15 residues. Germline V gene lookup returns CDR1 SEHNR and CDR2 FQNEAQ (reference sequence). The J segment lost 5 bases and the V segment lost 4 bases, leaving 8 bases of the junction unmatched. CDR3 coding DNA: TGTGCCAGCAGCTATCGGGACAGGGGATTCGACGAGCAGTACTTC. Translation: CASSYRDRGFDEQYF.